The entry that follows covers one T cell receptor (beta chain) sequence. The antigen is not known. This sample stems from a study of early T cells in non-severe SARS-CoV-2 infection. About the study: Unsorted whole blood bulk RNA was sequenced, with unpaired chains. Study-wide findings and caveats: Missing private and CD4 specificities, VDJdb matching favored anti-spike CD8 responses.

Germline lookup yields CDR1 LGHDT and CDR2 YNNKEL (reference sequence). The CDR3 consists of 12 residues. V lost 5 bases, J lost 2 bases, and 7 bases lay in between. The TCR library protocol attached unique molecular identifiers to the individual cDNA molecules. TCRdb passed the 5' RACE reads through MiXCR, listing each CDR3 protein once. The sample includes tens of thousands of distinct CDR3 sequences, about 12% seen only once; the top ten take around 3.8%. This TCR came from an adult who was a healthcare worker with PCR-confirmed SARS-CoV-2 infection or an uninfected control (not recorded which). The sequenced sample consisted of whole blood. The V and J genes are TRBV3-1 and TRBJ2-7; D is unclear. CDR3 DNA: TGTGCCAGCAGCAATGCGGCCTACGAGCAGTACTTC. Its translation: CASSNAAYEQYF.